This record covers a single TCR beta chain. The sample originates from a study of blood T cell repertoires in COVID-19. The wider study: Samples of COVID-19 (acute and convalescent) were obtained from the United States, Italy and Spain. T cells, B-cell-depleted T cells, or PBMCs provided the cDNA or gDNA that served as material.

Per the original methods: Amplification with reference gene primers provided the estimates of nucleated cell counts. This table comes from immunoSEQ multiplex PCR, and its TCRdb copy is limited to in-frame clones, with some not included. V and J calls plus clone size are reproduced from that table; the DNA served to infer D and trimming. The data contain about 140,000 clones, roughly four fifths of them singletons. The ends were cut back, 2 bases at V and 10 bases at J, with 11 bases in the middle. CDR3 length: 12 amino acids. The germline V gene encodes CDR1 SGHTA and CDR2 FQGNSA. The source of this sequence is a man aged 80 or over with acute or convalescent COVID-19. The chain is built from TRBV7-2 and TRBJ1-1, with a possible D match to TRBD1 (5 bases). The specimen sequenced was peripheral blood. As DNA, the CDR3 is TGTGCCAGCAGCTTACAGGGTATGGCAGCTTTCTTT. Protein sequence: CASSLQGMAAFF.